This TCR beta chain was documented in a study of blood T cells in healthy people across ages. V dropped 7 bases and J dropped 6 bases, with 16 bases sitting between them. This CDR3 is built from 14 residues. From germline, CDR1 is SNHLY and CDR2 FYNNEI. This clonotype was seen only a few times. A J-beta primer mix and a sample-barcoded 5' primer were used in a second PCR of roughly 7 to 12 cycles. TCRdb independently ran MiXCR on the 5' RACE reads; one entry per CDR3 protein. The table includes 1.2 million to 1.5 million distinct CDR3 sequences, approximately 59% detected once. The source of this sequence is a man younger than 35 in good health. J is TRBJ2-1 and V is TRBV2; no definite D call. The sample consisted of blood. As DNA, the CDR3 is TGTGCCAGCAAGGCTCTAAGGGAATCCAATGAGCAGTTCTTC. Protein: CASKALRESNEQFF.